The 3 T cell receptor beta chains below come from one sample, sequenced in a study of CD8 T cells in ankylosing spondylitis. TCRdb re-derived calls from the 5' RACE reads in MiXCR, one entry per CDR3 protein. Of about 140,000 distinct CDR3 sequences listed, about 8% are singletons. The sample was synovial fluid, either unsorted or a sorted T cell fraction (not recorded which). Receptors were obtained from a male donor with ankylosing spondylitis.

The table lists this clonotype with many counts. The chain carries TRBV7-9 and TRBJ2-1; the match to TRBD1 covers 8 bases. The CDR3 has 14 amino acids. The trim removed 3 bases at V and 4 bases at J, leaving 2 bases unmatched. CDR1 and CDR2 from the germline V gene are SEHNR and FQNEAQ (reference sequence). The CDR3 loop reads CASSFRQGYNEQFF. The DNA of the CDR3 is TGTGCCAGCAGCTTCAGACAGGGGTACAATGAGCAGTTCTTC.

This clonotype appeared many times. The CDR3 region is CASSPPGTRSTQYF. The CDR3 DNA follows: TGTGCCAGCAGCCCCCCTGGGACTAGGAGTACGCAGTATTTT. The chain carries TRBV11-2 and TRBJ2-3; 8 bases match TRBD2. Germline values: CDR1 SGHAT, CDR2 FQNNGV. The junction had 9 bases not matched to a gene; V was cut back by 5 bases and J by 8 bases. The CDR3 is 14 residues long.

A few counts support this clonotype. V usage is TRBV28 and J usage is TRBJ1-1, with unresolved D. CDR1 and CDR2 (germline): MDHEN, SYDVKM. The CDR3 is 16 residues long. Trimming left V 6 bases short and J 0 bases short, with 17 bases between. The CDR3 DNA sequence: TGTGCCAGCAGCCGACCCCCCGGCGGGATGAACACTGAAGCTTTCTTT. Its protein product is CASSRPPGGMNTEAFF. The full variable domain, in which reference TRBV28 and TRBJ1-1 provide the parts outside the CDR3, is DVKVTQSSRYLVKRTGEKVFLECVQDMDHENMFWYRQDPGLGLRLIYFSYDVKMKEKGDIPEGYSVSREKKERFSLILESASTNQTSMYLCASSRPPGGMNTEAFFGQGTRLTVV.